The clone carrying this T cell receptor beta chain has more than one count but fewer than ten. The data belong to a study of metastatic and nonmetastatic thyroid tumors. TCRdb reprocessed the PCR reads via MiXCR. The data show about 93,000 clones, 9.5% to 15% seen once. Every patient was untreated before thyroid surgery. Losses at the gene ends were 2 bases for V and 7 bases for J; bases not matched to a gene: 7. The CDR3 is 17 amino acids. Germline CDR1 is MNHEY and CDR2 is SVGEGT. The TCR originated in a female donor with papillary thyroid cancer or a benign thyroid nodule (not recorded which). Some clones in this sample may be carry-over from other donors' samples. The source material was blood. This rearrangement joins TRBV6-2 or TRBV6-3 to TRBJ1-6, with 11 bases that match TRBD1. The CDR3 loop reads CASSYERTGGKNSPLHF. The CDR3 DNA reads TGTGCCAGCAGTTACGAGCGGACAGGGGGCAAGAATTCACCCCTCCACTTT.